This TCR beta chain was retrieved from a study of cytomegalovirus exposure and HLA in healthy donors. Study context: A prior study identified roughly 110 million unique TCR beta sequences from 180 million or so T cells. The study's early data release held tens of millions of unique TCRs from HLA-typed donors.

Study findings and constraints: The authors later linked a missense DCLRE1C variant to TCR beta V- and J-gene trimming.

Use of 60 Vbeta and 13 Jbeta primers characterized the PCR. The data were produced by immunoSEQ multiplex PCR, yet TCRdb's version contains in-frame clones alone and is incomplete. The sample consists of 150,000 to 200,000 clones, 77% of them appearing once. Notes on this clone: The antigen remains unidentified.

The ends lost 4 bases at V and 11 bases at J; junction bases unmatched: 15. Germline V gives CDR1 SGHTS, CDR2 YDEGEE. This CDR3 contains 14 residues. This clonotype was sampled from a woman aged 25 to 39 in good health and CMV-seronegative. The sequencing input was PBMCs. The genes are TRBV5-8 and TRBJ2-7, with TRBD2 matching 7 bases. DNA for the CDR3: TGTGCCAGCAGCCGAGACGGTATGGGGGGGACGGAGTACTTC. Protein sequence: CASSRDGMGGTEYF.